These 13 T cell receptor beta chains originate from one sample sequenced in a study of blood T cell repertoires in COVID-19. Profiling relied on immunoSEQ multiplex PCR, and the TCRdb table lists in-frame clones only, not all of them. Found here are hundreds of thousands of clones, around 90% of them singletons; the top ten hold about 1.2%. Specimen: PBMCs or T cells enriched from blood (not recorded which). All receptors come from a man in his thirties or forties who had recovered from COVID-19.

The chain uses TRBV29-1 and TRBJ2-7; D is unclear. This CDR3 spans 11 amino acids. Trimming took off 6 bases at V and 3 bases at J, with 9 bases between the two ends. Germline assignment: CDR1 SQVTM and CDR2 ANQGSEA. The CDR3 loop is CSVGAYYEQYF. The CDR3 DNA follows: TGCAGCGTCGGTGCCTACTACGAGCAGTACTTC.

The rearrangement links TRBV6-5 to TRBJ1-5; unclear D gene. Trimming stripped 0 bases from V and 4 bases from J, with 4 bases between. This CDR3 is 13 amino acids long. The germline V gene has CDR1 MNHEY and CDR2 SVGAGI. This CDR3 is CASSYSPNQPQHF. The CDR3, as DNA: TGTGCCAGCAGTTACTCCCCGAATCAGCCCCAGCATTTT.

This clone was recorded once. The chain is built from TRBV18 and TRBJ1-3, with 8 bases aligning to TRBD1. The CDR3 runs 15 residues. Germline CDR1 reads KGHSH; CDR2 reads LQKENI. After removal of 6 bases from V and 2 bases from J, the junction contained 6 bases not matched to a gene. CDR3 in DNA: TGTGCCAGCTCGGACTCAGGGGGCACTGGAAACACCATATATTTT. Translated, it gives CASSDSGGTGNTIYF.

This sequence joins TRBV6-5 and TRBJ1-5; no firm D call. Trimming shortened V by 6 bases and J by 0 bases, and 12 bases separated the two germline ends. Germline values: CDR1 MNHEY, CDR2 SVGAGI. The CDR3 has 15 amino acids. CDR3 sequence: CASRALGHSNQPQHF. DNA of the CDR3: TGTGCCAGCAGGGCCCTTGGTCATAGCAATCAGCCCCAGCATTTT.

The chain is built from TRBV28 and TRBJ2-3, with D perhaps matching TRBD2 (7 bases). The CDR3 has 18 amino acids. From germline, CDR1 is MDHEN and CDR2 SYDVKM. V was shortened by 1 base and J by 0 bases, with 17 bases between the two germline ends. CDR3 bases: TGTGCCAGCAGTTTATTCGGGGGGCTCCCAACTAGCACAGATACGCAGTATTTT. Amino acids: CASSLFGGLPTSTDTQYF.

The J gene is TRBJ2-2, the V gene TRBV19, with TRBD1 matching over 7 bases. Germline loops: CDR1 LNHDA, CDR2 SQIVND (reference sequence). CDR3 length: 14 amino acids. V lost 4 bases and J lost 5; bases outside the gene matches: 4. The CDR3 spells CASSTDRATGELFF. The CDR3 nucleotides are TGTGCCAGTAGTACCGACAGGGCTACCGGGGAGCTGTTTTTT. Full variable domain (outside the CDR3, taken from reference TRBV19 and TRBJ2-2): DGGITQSPKYLFRKEGQNVTLSCEQNLNHDAMYWYRQDPGQGLRLIYYSQIVNDFQKGDIAEGYSVSREKKESFPLTVTSAQKNPTAFYLCASSTDRATGELFFGEGSRLTVL.

The J gene is TRBJ2-3, the V gene TRBV6-5; possibly TRBD1 for D (5 bases). CDR1 is MNHEY and CDR2 is SVGAGI in the germline V gene. V was shortened by 4 bases and J by 6 bases, with 8 bases between the two germline ends. The CDR3 totals 12 residues. The CDR3, as DNA: TGTGCCAGCAGTTCAGGGTGGGATACGCAGTATTTT. Its translation is CASSSGWDTQYF.

The rearrangement links TRBV28 to TRBJ2-1, with 15 bases aligning to TRBD2. This CDR3 comprises 17 residues. Trimming cost V 2 bases and J 9 bases; bases outside gene matches: 8. The germline gives CDR1 MDHEN, CDR2 SYDVKM. Here the CDR3 DNA reads TGTGCCAGCAGTTTAAGGTTGCGGGGACTAGCGGGAGGTGAGCAGTTCTTC. Residues: CASSLRLRGLAGGEQFF.

This chain joins TRBV10-3 and TRBJ2-3; no reliable D call. The CDR3 length is 13 residues. Germline V gives CDR1 ENHRY, CDR2 SYGVKD. The V and J ends lost 3 bases and 3 bases respectively, with 7 bases between them. For the CDR3, the DNA is TGTGCCATCAGTGACCAAACTACAGATACGCAGTATTTT. Translated: CAISDQTTDTQYF.

This rearrangement joins TRBV15 to TRBJ2-7; 8 bases agree with TRBD1. There are 14 residues in the CDR3. V trimming: 3 bases; J trimming: 3 bases; junction bases outside the gene matches: 4. Germline CDR1 reads LNHNV; CDR2 reads YYDKDF (reference sequence). The chain's CDR3 is CATSSQDRVYEQYF. The DNA of the CDR3 is TGTGCCACCAGCAGCCAGGACAGGGTCTACGAGCAGTACTTC.

The chain employs TRBV4-1 and TRBJ1-5; 7 bases align to TRBD1. This CDR3 comprises 15 residues. CDR1 MGHRA and CDR2 YSYEKL come from the germline V gene. The trim removed 2 bases at V and 5 bases at J, leaving 6 bases unmatched. The CDR3 coding sequence is TGCGCCAGCAGCCAAATCGGGACAGCTGATCAGCCCCAGCATTTT. This codes for CASSQIGTADQPQHF.

The chain couples TRBV5-5 to TRBJ1-4; 9 bases agree with TRBD1. CDR3 size: 16 residues. The junction had 9 bases not matched to a gene; V was cut back by 2 bases and J by 7 bases. CDR1 and CDR2 (germline): SGHKS, YYEKEE (reference sequence). CDR3 sequence reads: CASSFGPGTGTEKLFF. In DNA, the CDR3 is TGTGCCAGCAGCTTTGGGCCCGGGACAGGGACTGAAAAACTGTTTTTT.

This clone appeared a single time. This chain links TRBV14 with TRBJ2-1, with TRBD2 matching over 8 bases. The CDR3 is made up of 16 amino acids. V dropped 6 bases and J dropped 8; count of bases not matched to a gene: 15. Germline V CDR1 and CDR2: SGHDN, FVKESK. CDR3 DNA sequence: TGTGCCAGCAGGGTGACTAGCGACGGACGGCGGGATGAGCAGTTCTTC. It specifies CASRVTSDGRRDEQFF.